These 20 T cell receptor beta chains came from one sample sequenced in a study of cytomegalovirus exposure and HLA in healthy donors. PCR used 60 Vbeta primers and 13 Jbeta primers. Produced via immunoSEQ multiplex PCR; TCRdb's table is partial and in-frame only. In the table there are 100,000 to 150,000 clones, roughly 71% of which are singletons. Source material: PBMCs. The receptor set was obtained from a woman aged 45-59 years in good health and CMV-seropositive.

CDR3 sequence (DNA): TGTGCCAGCCTCCCCCAAGCGGGGAACACCGGGGAGCTGTTTTTT. This codes for CASLPQAGNTGELFF. The genes are TRBV7-2 and TRBJ2-2, with D maybe TRBD2 (6 bases). CDR3 length equals 15 residues. Germline V lookup: CDR1 SGHTA, CDR2 FQGNSA. V was shortened by 8 bases and J by 1 base, with 14 bases between the two germline ends.

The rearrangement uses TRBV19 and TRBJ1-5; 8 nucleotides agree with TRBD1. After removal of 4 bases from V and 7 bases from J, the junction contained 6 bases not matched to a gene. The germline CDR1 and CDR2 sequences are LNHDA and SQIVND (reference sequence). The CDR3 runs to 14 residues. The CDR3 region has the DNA TGTGCCAGTAGTAATCAGGGGGCAGGGCAGCCCCAGCATTTT. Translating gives CASSNQGAGQPQHF.

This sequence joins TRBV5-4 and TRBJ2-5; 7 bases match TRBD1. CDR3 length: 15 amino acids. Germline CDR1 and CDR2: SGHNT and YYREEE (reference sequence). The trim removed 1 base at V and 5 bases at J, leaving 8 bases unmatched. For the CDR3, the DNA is TGTGCCAGCAGCTTGTTTCACAGGGGAGCTGAGACCCAGTACTTC. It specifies CASSLFHRGAETQYF.

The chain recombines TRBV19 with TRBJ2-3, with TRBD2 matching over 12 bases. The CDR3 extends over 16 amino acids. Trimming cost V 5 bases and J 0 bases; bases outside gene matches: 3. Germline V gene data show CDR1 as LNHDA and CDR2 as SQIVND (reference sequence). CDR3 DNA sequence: TGTGCCAGTAGTGCTGGACTAGCGGGGAGCACAGATACGCAGTATTTT. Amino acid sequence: CASSAGLAGSTDTQYF. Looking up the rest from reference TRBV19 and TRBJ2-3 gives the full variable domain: DGGITQSPKYLFRKEGQNVTLSCEQNLNHDAMYWYRQDPGQGLRLIYYSQIVNDFQKGDIAEGYSVSREKKESFPLTVTSAQKNPTAFYLCASSAGLAGSTDTQYFGPGTRLTVL.

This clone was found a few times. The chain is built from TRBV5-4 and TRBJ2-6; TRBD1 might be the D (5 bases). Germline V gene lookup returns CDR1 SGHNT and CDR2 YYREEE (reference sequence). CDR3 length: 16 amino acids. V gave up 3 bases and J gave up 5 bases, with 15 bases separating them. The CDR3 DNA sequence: TGTGCCAGCAGCTACAGGACCTTCGGCCGGGCCAACGTCCTGACTTTC. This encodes CASSYRTFGRANVLTF.

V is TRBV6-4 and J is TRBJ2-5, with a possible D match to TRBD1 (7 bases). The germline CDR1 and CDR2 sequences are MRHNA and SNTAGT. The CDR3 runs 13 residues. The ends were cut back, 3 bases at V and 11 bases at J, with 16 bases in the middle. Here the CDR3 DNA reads TGTGCCAGCAGTGAGAAACAGGGGAGGAAGCAGTACTTC. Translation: CASSEKQGRKQYF.

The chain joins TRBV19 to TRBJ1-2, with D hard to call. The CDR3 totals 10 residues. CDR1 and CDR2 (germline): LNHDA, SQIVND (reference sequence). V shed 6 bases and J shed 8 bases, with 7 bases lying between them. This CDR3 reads CASRATGYTF. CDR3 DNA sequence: TGTGCCAGTAGGGCAACAGGCTACACCTTC.

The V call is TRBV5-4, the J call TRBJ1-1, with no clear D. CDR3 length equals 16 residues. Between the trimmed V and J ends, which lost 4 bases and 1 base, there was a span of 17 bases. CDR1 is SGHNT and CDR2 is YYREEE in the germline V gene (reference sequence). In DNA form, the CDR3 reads TGTGCCAGCAGCGCCCAAAATCGACTTCCGAACACTGAAGCTTTCTTT. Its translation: CASSAQNRLPNTEAFF. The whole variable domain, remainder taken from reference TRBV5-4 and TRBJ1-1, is ETGVTQSPTHLIKTRGQQVTLRCSSQSGHNTVSWYQQALGQGPQFIFQYYREEENGRGNFPPRFSGLQFPNYSSELNVNALELDDSALYLCASSAQNRLPNTEAFFGQGTRLTVV.

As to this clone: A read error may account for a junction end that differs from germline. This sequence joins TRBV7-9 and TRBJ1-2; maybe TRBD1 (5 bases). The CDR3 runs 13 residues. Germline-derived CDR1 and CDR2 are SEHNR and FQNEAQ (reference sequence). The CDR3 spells CSSSFQGGDRYTF. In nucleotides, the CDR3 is TGTTCCAGCAGCTTCCAGGGTGGCGATCGCTACACCTTC.

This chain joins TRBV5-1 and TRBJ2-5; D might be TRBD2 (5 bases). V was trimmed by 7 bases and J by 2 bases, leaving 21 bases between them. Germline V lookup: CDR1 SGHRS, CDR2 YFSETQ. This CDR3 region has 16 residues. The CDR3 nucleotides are TGCGCCAGCGGACGAAACATAGCTCGAGGGCAAGAGACCCAGTACTTC. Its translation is CASGRNIARGQETQYF.

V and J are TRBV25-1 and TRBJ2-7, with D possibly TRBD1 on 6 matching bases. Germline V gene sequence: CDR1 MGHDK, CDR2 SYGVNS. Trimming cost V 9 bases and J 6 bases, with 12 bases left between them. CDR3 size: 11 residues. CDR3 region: CASTRGSEQYF. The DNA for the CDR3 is TGTGCCAGTACCAGGGGAAGCGAGCAGTACTTC.

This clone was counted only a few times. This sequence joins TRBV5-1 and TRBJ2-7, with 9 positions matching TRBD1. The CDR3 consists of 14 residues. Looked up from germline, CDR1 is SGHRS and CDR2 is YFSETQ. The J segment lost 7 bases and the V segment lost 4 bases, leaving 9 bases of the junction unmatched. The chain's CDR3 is CASSGGTGSDEQYF. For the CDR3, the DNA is TGCGCCAGCAGCGGCGGGACAGGGAGTGATGAGCAGTACTTC.

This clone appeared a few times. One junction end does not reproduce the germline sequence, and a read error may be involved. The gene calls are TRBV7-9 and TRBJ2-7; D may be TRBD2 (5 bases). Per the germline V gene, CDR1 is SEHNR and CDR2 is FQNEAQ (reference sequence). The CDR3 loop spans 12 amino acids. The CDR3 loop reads CSSSLGGSEQYF. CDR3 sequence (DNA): TGTTCCAGCAGCTTAGGAGGCAGCGAGCAGTACTTC.

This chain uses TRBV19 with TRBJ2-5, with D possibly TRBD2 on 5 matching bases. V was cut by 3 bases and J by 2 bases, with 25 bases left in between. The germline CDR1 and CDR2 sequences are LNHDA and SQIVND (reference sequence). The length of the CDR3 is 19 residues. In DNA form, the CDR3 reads TGTGCCAGTAGTATGTCCCACCTAGGGAGCTTCAGTGGACAAGAGACCCAGTACTTC. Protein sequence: CASSMSHLGSFSGQETQYF. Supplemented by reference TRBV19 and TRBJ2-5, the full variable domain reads DGGITQSPKYLFRKEGQNVTLSCEQNLNHDAMYWYRQDPGQGLRLIYYSQIVNDFQKGDIAEGYSVSREKKESFPLTVTSAQKNPTAFYLCASSMSHLGSFSGQETQYFGPGTRLLVL.

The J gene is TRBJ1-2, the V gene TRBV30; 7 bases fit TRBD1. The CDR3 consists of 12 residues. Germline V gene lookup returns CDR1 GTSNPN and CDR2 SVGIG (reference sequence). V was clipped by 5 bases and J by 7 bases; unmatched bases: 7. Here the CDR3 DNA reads TGTGCCTGGGACAGGGAAAAGCGTGGCTACACCTTC. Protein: CAWDREKRGYTF.

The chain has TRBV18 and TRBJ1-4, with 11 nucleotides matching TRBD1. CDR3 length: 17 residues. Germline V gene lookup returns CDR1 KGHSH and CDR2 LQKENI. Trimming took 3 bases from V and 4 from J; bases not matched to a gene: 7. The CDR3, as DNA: TGTGCCAGCTCACCGCCCGGACAGGGGGCTCGTAATGAAAAACTGTTTTTT. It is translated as CASSPPGQGARNEKLFF.

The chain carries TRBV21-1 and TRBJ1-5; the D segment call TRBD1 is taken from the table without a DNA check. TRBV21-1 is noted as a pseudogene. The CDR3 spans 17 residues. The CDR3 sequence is CASSPRTGRYSNQPQHF. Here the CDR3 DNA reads TGTGCCAGCAGCCCCCGGACAGGGCGATATAGCAATCAGCCCCAGCATTTT.

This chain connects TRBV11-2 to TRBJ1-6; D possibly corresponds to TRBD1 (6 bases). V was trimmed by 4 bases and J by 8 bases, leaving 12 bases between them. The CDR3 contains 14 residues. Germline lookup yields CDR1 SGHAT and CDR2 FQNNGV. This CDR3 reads CASSSWTEYSPLHF. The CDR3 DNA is TGTGCCAGCAGCTCTTGGACAGAGTATTCACCCCTCCACTTT.

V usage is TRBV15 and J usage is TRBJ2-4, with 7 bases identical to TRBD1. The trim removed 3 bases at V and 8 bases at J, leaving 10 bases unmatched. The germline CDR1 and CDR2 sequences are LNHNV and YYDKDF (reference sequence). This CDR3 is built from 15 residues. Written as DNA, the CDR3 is TGTGCCACCAGCAGGGCCGGACAGGCTAGCCACATTCAGTACTTC. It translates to CATSRAGQASHIQYF. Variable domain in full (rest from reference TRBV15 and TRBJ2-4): DAMVIQNPRYQVTQFGKPVTLSCSQTLNHNVMYWYQQKSSQAPKLLFHYYDKDFNNEADTPDNFQSRRPNTSFCFLDIRSPGLGDTAMYLCATSRAGQASHIQYFGAGTRLSVL.

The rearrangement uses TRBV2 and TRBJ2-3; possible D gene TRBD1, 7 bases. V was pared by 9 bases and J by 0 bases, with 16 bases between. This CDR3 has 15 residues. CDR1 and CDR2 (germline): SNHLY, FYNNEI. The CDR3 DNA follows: TGTGCCAGGGGGCAGGGGGGTTCGAGCACAGATACGCAGTATTTT. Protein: CARGQGGSSTDTQYF. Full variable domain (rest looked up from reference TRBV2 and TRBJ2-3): EPEVTQTPSHQVTQMGQEVILRCVPISNHLYFYWYRQILGQKVEFLVSFYNNEISEKSEIFDDQFSVERPDGSNFTLKIRSTKLEDSAMYFCARGQGGSSTDTQYFGPGTRLTVL.